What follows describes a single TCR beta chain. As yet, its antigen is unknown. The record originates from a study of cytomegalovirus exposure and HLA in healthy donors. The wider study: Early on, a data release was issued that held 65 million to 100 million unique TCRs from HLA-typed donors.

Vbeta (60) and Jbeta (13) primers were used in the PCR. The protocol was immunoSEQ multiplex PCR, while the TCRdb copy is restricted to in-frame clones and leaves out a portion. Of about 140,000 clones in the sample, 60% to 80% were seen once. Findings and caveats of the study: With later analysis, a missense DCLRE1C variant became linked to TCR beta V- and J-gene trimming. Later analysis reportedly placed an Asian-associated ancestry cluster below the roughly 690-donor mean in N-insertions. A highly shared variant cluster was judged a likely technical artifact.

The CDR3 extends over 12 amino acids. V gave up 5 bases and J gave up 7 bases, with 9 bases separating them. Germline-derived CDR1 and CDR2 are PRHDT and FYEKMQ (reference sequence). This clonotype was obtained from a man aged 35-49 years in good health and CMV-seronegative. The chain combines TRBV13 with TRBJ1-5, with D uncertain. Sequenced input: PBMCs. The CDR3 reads CASSLKAQPQHF. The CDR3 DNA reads TGTGCCAGCAGCCTAAAAGCGCAGCCCCAGCATTTT.